This T cell receptor beta chain was sequenced for a study of T cells in localized non-small cell lung cancer. Findings and caveats of the study: Tumor samples were not multi-region, leaving intratumor heterogeneity unexcluded. Uninvolved adjacent lung had higher T cell clonality than tumor and all other tissues. In the blood, greater T cell density corresponded to longer overall survival. Out of the top 100 tumor clones, a median around 57 were seen in adjacent lung.

This CDR3 is built from 16 residues. V lost 2 bases and J lost 6, with 18 bases in between. Per the germline V gene, CDR1 is SGHTS and CDR2 is YDEGEE. Notes on this clone: Its antigen is unknown.

Sequencing used immunoSEQ multiplex PCR; TCRdb keeps in-frame clones, though not all of them. The sample holds tens of thousands of clones, more than 75% seen once. The sequence was obtained from a man aged 35-75 years with stage II lung adenocarcinoma. This chain connects TRBV5-8 to TRBJ1-5, with D perhaps matching TRBD1 (5 bases). The sequencing here drew on PBMCs, taken before any cancer treatment. CDR3 DNA: TGTGCCAGCAGCTTTTGGGGCGCGGATATTCCTCAGCCCCAGCATTTT. Translation: CASSFWGADIPQPQHF.